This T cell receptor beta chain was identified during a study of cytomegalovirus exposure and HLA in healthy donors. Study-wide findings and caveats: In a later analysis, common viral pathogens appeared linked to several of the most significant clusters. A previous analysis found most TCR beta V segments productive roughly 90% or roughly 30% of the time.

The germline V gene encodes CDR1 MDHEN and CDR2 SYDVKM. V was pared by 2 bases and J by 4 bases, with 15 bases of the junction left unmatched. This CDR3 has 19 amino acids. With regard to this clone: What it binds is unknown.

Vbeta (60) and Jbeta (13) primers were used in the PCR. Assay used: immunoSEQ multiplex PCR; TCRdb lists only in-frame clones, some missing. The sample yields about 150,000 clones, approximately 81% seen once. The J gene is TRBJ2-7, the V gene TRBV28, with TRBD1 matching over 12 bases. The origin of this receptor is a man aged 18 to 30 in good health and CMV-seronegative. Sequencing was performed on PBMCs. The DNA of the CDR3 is TGTGCCAGCAGTTTACTTACGGGACAGGGGGCCGGGAGAGGTTACGAGCAGTACTTC. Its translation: CASSLLTGQGAGRGYEQYF.